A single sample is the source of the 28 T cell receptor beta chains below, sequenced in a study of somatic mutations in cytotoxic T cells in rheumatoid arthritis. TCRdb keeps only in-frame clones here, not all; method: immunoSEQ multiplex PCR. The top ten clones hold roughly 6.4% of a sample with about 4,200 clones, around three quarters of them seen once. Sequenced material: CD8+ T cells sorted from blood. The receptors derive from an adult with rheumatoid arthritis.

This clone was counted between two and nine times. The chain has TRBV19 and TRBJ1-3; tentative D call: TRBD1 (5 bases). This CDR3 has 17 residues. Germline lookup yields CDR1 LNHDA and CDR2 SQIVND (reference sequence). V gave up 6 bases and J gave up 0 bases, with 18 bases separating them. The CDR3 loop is CASRKGLRFNSGNTIYF. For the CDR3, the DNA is TGTGCCAGTAGAAAGGGACTGCGATTTAACTCTGGAAACACCATATATTTT.

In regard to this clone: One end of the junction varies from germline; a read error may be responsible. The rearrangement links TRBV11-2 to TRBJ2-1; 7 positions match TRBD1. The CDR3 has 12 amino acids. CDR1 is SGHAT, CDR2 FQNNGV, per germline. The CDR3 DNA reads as TGTGCCAGCAGCTTAGATCAAACAGGGGTCGTCTTC. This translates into CASSLDQTGVVF.

The CDR3 spells CASKGPPGGANTGELFF. The CDR3 DNA sequence: TGTGCCAGCAAGGGGCCCCCGGGAGGCGCGAACACCGGGGAGCTGTTTTTT. The V and J genes are TRBV5-4 and TRBJ2-2, with 7 positions matching TRBD2. V shed 6 bases, J shed 0 bases, and the junction held 11 bases outside the gene matches. The CDR3 runs to 17 residues. The germline V gene has CDR1 SGHNT and CDR2 YYREEE (reference sequence).

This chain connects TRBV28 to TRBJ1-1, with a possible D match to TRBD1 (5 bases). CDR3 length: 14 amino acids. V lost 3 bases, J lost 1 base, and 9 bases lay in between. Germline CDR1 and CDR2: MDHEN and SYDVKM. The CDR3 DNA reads TGTGCCAGCAGTTTCCTTGGGACGAACACTGAAGCTTTCTTT. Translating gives CASSFLGTNTEAFF.

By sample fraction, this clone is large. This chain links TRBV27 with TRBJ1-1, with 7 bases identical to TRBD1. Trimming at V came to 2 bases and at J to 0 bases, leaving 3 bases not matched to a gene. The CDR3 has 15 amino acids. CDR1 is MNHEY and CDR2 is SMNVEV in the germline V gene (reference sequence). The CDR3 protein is CASSLDGQVNTEAFF. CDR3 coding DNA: TGTGCCAGCAGTTTAGATGGACAGGTGAACACTGAAGCTTTCTTT.

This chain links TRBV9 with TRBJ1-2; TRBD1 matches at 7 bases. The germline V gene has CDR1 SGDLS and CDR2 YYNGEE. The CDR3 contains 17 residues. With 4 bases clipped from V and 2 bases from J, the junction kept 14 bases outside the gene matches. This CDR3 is CASSPWDSAVMNYGYTF. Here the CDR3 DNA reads TGTGCCAGCAGCCCATGGGACAGCGCCGTAATGAACTATGGCTACACCTTC.

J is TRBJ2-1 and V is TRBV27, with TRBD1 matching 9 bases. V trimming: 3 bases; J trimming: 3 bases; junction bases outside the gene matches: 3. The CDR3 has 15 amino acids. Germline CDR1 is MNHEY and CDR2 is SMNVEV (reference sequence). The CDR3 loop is CASSFGTGLYNEQFF. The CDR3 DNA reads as TGTGCCAGCAGTTTTGGGACAGGGCTCTACAATGAGCAGTTCTTC.

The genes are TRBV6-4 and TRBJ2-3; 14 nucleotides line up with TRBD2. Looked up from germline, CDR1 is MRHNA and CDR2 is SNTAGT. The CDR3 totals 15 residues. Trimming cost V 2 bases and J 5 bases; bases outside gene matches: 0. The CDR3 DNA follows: TGTGCCAGCAGTGACGGGACTAGCGGGGGAGATACGCAGTATTTT. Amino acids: CASSDGTSGGDTQYF.

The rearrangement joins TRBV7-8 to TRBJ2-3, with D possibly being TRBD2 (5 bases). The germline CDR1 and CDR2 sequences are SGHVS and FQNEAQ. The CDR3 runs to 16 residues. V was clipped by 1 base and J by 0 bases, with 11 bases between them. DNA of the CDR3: TGTGCCAGCAGCTTAGGGCTAGCCCGTAGCACAGATACGCAGTATTTT. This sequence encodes CASSLGLARSTDTQYF.

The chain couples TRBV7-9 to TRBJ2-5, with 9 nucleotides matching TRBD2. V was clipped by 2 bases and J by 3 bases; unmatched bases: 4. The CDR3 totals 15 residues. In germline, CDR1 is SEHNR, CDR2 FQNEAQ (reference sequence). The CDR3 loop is CASSLNERGEETQYF. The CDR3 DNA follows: TGTGCCAGCAGCTTAAACGAGCGGGGGGAAGAGACCCAGTACTTC.

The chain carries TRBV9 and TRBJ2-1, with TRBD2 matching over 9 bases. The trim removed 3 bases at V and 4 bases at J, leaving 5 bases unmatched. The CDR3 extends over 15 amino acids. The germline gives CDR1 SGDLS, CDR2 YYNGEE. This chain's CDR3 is CASSALAGLYNEQFF. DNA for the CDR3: TGTGCCAGCAGCGCTCTAGCGGGGTTATACAATGAGCAGTTCTTC.

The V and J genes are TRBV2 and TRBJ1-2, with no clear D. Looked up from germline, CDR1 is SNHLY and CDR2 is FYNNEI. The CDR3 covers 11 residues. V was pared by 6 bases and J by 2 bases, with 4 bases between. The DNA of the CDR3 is TGTGCCAGCAGGGGGAACTATGGCTACACCTTC. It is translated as CASRGNYGYTF.

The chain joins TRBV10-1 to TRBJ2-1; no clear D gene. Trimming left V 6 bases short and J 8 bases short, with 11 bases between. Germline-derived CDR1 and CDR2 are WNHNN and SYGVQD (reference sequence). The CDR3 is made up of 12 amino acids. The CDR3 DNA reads TGCGCCAGCAGCCAAGGAGTCGATGAGCAGTTCTTC. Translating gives CASSQGVDEQFF.

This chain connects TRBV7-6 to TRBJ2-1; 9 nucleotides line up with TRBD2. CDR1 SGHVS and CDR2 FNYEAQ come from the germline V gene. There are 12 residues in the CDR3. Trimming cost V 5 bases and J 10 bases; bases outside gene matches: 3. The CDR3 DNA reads TGTGCCAGCAGCCCTAGCGGGACCGAGCAGTTCTTC. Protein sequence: CASSPSGTEQFF. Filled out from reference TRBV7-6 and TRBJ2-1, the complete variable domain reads GAGVSQSPRYKVTKRGQDVALRCDPISGHVSLYWYRQALGQGPEFLTYFNYEAQQDKSGLPNDRFSAERPEGSISTLTIQRTEQRDSAMYRCASSPSGTEQFFGPGTRLTVL.

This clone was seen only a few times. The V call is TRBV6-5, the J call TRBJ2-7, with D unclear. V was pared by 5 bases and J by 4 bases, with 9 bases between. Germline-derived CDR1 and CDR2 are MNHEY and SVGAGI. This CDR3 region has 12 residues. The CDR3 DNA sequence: TGTGCCAGCAGTCCCCGGCCTTACGAGCAGTACTTC. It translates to CASSPRPYEQYF.

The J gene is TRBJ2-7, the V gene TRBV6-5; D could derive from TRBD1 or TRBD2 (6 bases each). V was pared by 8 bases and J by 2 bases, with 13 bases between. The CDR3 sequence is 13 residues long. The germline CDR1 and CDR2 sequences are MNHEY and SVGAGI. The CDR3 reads CASGQRGAYEQYF. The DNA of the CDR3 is TGTGCCAGCGGTCAAAGGGGGGCCTACGAGCAGTACTTC.

The CDR3 bases are TGTGCCAGCACTCACTCGGGGGCGAGCACAGATACGCAGTATTTT. It encodes CASTHSGASTDTQYF. The genes are TRBV13 and TRBJ2-3; the D gene could be TRBD1 or TRBD2 (6 bases each). Germline V gives CDR1 PRHDT, CDR2 FYEKMQ (reference sequence). The CDR3 totals 15 residues. V lost 7 bases, J lost 0 bases, and 14 bases lay in between.

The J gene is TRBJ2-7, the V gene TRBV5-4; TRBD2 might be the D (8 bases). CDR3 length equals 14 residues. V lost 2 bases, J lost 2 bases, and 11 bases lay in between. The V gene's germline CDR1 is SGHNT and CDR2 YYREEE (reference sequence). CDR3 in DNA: TGTGCCAGCAGCTTCGGGAGGGGGCCCTACGAGCAGTACTTC. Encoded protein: CASSFGRGPYEQYF. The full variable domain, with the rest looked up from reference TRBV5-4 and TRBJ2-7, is ETGVTQSPTHLIKTRGQQVTLRCSSQSGHNTVSWYQQALGQGPQFIFQYYREEENGRGNFPPRFSGLQFPNYSSELNVNALELDDSALYLCASSFGRGPYEQYFGPGTRLTVT.

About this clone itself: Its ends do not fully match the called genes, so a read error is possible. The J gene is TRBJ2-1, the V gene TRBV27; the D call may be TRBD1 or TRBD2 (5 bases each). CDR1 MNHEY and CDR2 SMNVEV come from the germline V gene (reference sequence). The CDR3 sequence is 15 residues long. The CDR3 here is CASSLSRGAYNEQFF. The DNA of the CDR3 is TGTGCCAGCAGCTTATCGAGAGGGGCCTACAATGAGCAGTTCTTC.

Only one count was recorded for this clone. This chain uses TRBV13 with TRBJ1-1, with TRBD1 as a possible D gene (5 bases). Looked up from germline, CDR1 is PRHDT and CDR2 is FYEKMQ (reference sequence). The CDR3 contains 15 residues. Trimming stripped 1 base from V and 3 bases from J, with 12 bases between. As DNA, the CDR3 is TGTGCCAGCAGCTTAGTCTTTCAGGGAGACACTGAAGCTTTCTTT. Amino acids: CASSLVFQGDTEAFF. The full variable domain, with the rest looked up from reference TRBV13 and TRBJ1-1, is AAGVIQSPRHLIKEKRETATLKCYPIPRHDTVYWYQQGPGQDPQFLISFYEKMQSDKGSIPDRFSAQQFSDYHSELNMSSLELGDSALYFCASSLVFQGDTEAFFGQGTRLTVV.

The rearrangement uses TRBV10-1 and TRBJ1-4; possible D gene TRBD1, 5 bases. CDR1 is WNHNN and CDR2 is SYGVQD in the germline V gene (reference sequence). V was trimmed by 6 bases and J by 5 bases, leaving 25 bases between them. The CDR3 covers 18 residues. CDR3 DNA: TGCGCCAGCAGGAAGATCCCAGGGAGGGCCAGGGTCAATGAAAAACTGTTTTTT. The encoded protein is CASRKIPGRARVNEKLFF.

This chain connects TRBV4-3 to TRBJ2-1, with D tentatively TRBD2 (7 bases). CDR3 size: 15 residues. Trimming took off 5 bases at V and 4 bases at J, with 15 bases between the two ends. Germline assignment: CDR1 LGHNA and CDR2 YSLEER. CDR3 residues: CASSLGGGPYNEQFF. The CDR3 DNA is TGCGCCAGCAGCTTAGGGGGGGGGCCTTACAATGAGCAGTTCTTC.

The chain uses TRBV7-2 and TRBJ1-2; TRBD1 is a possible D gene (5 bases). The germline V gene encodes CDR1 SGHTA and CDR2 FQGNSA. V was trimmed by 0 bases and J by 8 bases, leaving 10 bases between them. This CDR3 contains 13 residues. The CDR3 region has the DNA TGTGCCAGCAGCTTAGCGGGGGAGGGGGGCTACACCTTC. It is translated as CASSLAGEGGYTF.

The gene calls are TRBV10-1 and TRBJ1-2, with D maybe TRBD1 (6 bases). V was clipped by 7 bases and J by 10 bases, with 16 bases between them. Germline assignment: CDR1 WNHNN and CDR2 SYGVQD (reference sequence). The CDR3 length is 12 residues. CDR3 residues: CASTTGLGAYTF. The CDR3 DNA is TGCGCCAGCACGACAGGCCTTGGGGCCTACACCTTC.

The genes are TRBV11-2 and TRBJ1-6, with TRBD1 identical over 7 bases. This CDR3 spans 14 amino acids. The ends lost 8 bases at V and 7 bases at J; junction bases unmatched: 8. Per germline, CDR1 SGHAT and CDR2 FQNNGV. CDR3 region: CASRETGKNSPLHF. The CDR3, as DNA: TGTGCCAGCCGCGAGACAGGGAAAAATTCACCCCTCCACTTT.

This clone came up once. This CDR3 is CASRHNGDRGTPSNQPQHF. CDR3 nucleotides: TGTGCCAGCCGCCATAATGGGGACAGGGGAACTCCTAGCAATCAGCCCCAGCATTTT. The chain has TRBV6-4 and TRBJ1-5; 10 bases match TRBD1. Germline V gene lookup returns CDR1 MRHNA and CDR2 SNTAGT. J was trimmed by 0 bases and V by 8 bases; bases with no gene match: 16. CDR3 length equals 19 residues.

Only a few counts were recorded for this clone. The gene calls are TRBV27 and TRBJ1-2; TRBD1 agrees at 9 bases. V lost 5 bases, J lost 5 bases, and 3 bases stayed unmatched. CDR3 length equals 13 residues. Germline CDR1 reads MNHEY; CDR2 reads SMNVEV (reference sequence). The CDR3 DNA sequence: TGTGCCAGCAGTACACAGGGGGCGTATGGCTACACCTTC. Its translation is CASSTQGAYGYTF.

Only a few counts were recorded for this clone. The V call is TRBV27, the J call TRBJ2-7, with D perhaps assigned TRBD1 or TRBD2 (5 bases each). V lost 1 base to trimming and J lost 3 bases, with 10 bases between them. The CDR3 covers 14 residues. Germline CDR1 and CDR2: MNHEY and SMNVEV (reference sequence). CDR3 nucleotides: TGTGCCAGCAGTTTATGGGACGCACACTACGAGCAGTACTTC. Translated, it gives CASSLWDAHYEQYF.